This record concerns one TCR beta chain sequence. The antigen remains undetermined. This record belongs to a study of blood T cells in healthy people across ages. General study results and limits: Long-lived donors had more naive CD4+ cells and higher diversity than aged donors.

CDR3 length equals 14 residues. Trimming left V 2 bases short and J 7 bases short, with 16 bases between. Per the germline V gene, CDR1 is SGHRS and CDR2 is YFSETQ. It was with a sample-barcoded 5' primer and a J-beta primer mix that a second PCR of roughly 7 to 12 cycles was run. TCRdb processed the 5' RACE reads anew with MiXCR; each CDR3 protein has one entry. There are about 570,000 distinct CDR3 sequences in the sample; 27% occur only once, and around 20% lies in the top ten. J is TRBJ2-7 and V is TRBV5-1; perhaps D is TRBD1 or TRBD2 (5 bases each). This receptor was obtained from a woman between 70 and 85 years old in good health. Specimen: blood. The CDR3 coding sequence is TGCGCCAGCAGCTTTGGGGGACCAGGAGTGGAGCAGTACTTC. Translating it yields CASSFGGPGVEQYF.